A selection of T cell receptor beta chains follows, all from one sample in a study of shared clonotypes between healthy human individuals. The repertoire was sequenced with immunoSEQ multiplex PCR; TCRdb's copy has only in-frame clones and lacks some. Altogether about 600,000 clones are present, 95% to 98% being singletons, with the ten largest covering 0.057%. Sequences were obtained from naive CD4+ T cells sorted from blood. These receptors were taken from a woman aged 30 to 39 in good health. Both conserved end residues are part of each CDR3. The D gene is left open where the match is weak. Some rows have no size entry. The others give once, few or many, or a class for an expanded clone.

CDR3 length	V gene	D gene	J gene	clone size	CDR3 DNA	CDR3 protein
16	TRBV10-1	-	TRBJ1-1	-	TGCGCCAGCAGTGAGTCCGGACGGAGGATGAACACTGAAGCTTTCTTT	CASSESGRRMNTEAFF
15	TRBV19	TRBD1	TRBJ1-1	-	TGTGCCAGTATTCAGACAGGGGGGTGGTCCACTGAAGCTTTCTTT	CASIQTGGWSTEAFF
13	TRBV1	-	TRBJ2-1	-	TGCACGCGAGGACAGGGGACTTACAATGAGCAGTTCTTC	CTRGQGTYNEQFF
16	TRBV7-2	TRBD2	TRBJ2-5	-	TGTGCCAGCAGCTCCACTAGCGGGGGTACCGGGGAGACCCAGTACTTC	CASSSTSGGTGETQYF
14	TRBV5-1	TRBD1	TRBJ1-1	few	TGCGCCAGCAGCCCGGGACAGCCGAACACTGAAGCTTTCTTT	CASSPGQPNTEAFF
16	TRBV5-1	-	TRBJ1-3	-	TGCGCCAGCAGCGTGACGGCCGGCCTGGAGGGAAACACCATATATTTT	CASSVTAGLEGNTIYF
13	TRBV29-1	-	TRBJ2-7	-	TGCAGCGTTGAAGGGAAGGCTTCCTACGAGCAGTACTTC	CSVEGKASYEQYF
17	TRBV2	-	TRBJ1-5	-	TGTGCCAGCAGCCAGGGACAAGGAATTTCTAGCAATCAGCCCCAGCATTTT	CASSQGQGISSNQPQHF
15	TRBV19	-	TRBJ2-7	once	TGTGCCAGTAGTTTACTTGGGGCGAAATTCTACGAGCAGTACTTC	CASSLLGAKFYEQYF
15	TRBV11-2	TRBD2	TRBJ2-2	-	TGTGCCAGCAGCCTGCTAGCGGCGAACACCGGGGAGCTGTTTTTT	CASSLLAANTGELFF
16	TRBV6-1	-	TRBJ1-4	-	TGTGCCAGCAGTGAAATTGGGCGACCAACTAATGAAAAACTGTTTTTT	CASSEIGRPTNEKLFF
13	TRBV27	TRBD1	TRBJ1-1	-	TGTGCCAGCGGCAGACAGGGAGTCACTGAAGCTTTCTTT	CASGRQGVTEAFF
15	TRBV7-2	-	TRBJ2-7	-	TGTGCCAGCAGCTTTAGGTACAGCCGTTCCTACGAGCAGTACTTC	CASSFRYSRSYEQYF
15	TRBV27	TRBD2	TRBJ2-1	-	TGTGCCAGCAGCAATCTAGCGGGTGCTTACAATGAGCAGTTCTTC	CASSNLAGAYNEQFF
11	TRBV11-2	-	TRBJ2-7	-	TGTGCCAGCAGGTTGTGGTACGAGCAGTACTTC	CASRLWYEQYF
16	TRBV19	TRBD1	TRBJ1-2	-	TGTGCCAGTAGTCTCCCAAAGGGACAGGGATACTATGGCTACACCTTC	CASSLPKGQGYYGYTF
14	TRBV28	-	TRBJ1-4	-	TGTGCCAGCAGTCCCAATCGGGTCTCGGAAAAACTGTTTTTT	CASSPNRVSEKLFF
15	TRBV30	-	TRBJ2-1	-	TGTGCCTGGAGTTCCGACTATTCCTCCTACAATGAGCAGTTCTTC	CAWSSDYSSYNEQFF
12	TRBV29-1	-	TRBJ2-7	few	TGCAGCGTTGCCGGGAGCTCCTACGAGCAGTACTTC	CSVAGSSYEQYF
13	TRBV18	-	TRBJ1-3	-	TGTGCCAGCTCACCGGGACCTGGAAACACCATATATTTT	CASSPGPGNTIYF
15	TRBV5-1	TRBD1	TRBJ1-5	-	TGCGCCAGCAGCTGGACAGGGGATAGCAATCAGCCCCAGCATTTT	CASSWTGDSNQPQHF
11	TRBV19	TRBD1	TRBJ2-7	-	TGTGCCAGTAGACAGGGGGACGAGCAGTACTTC	CASRQGDEQYF
15	TRBV27	-	TRBJ1-4	-	TGTGCCAGCAGTTCGATTAGCGTGGGACCTGAAAAACTGTTTTTT	CASSSISVGPEKLFF
12	TRBV25-1	-	TRBJ1-4	-	TGTGCCAGCAGTTTGCGTGGTGAAAAACTGTTTTTT	CASSLRGEKLFF
15	TRBV5-6	-	TRBJ2-1	-	TGTGCCAGCAGCCGGAGACTAGTTCTGACCAATGAGCAGTTCTTC	CASSRRLVLTNEQFF
14	TRBV6-5	TRBD1	TRBJ1-2	-	TGTGCCAGCAGTGAAGGGACAGCTAACTATGGCTACACCTTC	CASSEGTANYGYTF
16	TRBV5-1	TRBD1	TRBJ1-1	-	TGCGCCAGCAGCCCCGGGACAGGCGGGTCCTACACTGAAGCTTTCTTT	CASSPGTGGSYTEAFF
17	TRBV11-2	TRBD1	TRBJ2-1	-	TGTGCCAGCAGCTTAGATGGACAGGGGAGCTCCTACAATGAGCAGTTCTTC	CASSLDGQGSSYNEQFF
15	TRBV18	TRBD1	TRBJ2-3	-	TGTGCCAGCTCACCACCCCAGGGGGCTGGAGATACGCAGTATTTT	CASSPPQGAGDTQYF
15	TRBV6-5	-	TRBJ1-3	-	TGTGCCAGCAGTTACTCGACGGACTCTGGAAACACCATATATTTT	CASSYSTDSGNTIYF
16	TRBV28	TRBD2	TRBJ2-2	-	TGTGCCAGCAGTTCATTCTTAGCGGGAGCGGCCGGGGAGCTGTTTTTT	CASSSFLAGAAGELFF
15	TRBV5-1	-	TRBJ1-1	-	TGCGCCAGCAGCTCCGGGGGACTCCCCAACACTGAAGCTTTCTTT	CASSSGGLPNTEAFF
15	TRBV4-1	-	TRBJ2-5	-	TGCGCCAGCAGCCAAGATAGGTGGAATTTGGAGACCCAGTACTTC	CASSQDRWNLETQYF
14	TRBV11-3	TRBD1	TRBJ2-7	-	TGTGCCAGCAGCTCAGGGGGCTGGTCCTACGAGCAGTACTTC	CASSSGGWSYEQYF